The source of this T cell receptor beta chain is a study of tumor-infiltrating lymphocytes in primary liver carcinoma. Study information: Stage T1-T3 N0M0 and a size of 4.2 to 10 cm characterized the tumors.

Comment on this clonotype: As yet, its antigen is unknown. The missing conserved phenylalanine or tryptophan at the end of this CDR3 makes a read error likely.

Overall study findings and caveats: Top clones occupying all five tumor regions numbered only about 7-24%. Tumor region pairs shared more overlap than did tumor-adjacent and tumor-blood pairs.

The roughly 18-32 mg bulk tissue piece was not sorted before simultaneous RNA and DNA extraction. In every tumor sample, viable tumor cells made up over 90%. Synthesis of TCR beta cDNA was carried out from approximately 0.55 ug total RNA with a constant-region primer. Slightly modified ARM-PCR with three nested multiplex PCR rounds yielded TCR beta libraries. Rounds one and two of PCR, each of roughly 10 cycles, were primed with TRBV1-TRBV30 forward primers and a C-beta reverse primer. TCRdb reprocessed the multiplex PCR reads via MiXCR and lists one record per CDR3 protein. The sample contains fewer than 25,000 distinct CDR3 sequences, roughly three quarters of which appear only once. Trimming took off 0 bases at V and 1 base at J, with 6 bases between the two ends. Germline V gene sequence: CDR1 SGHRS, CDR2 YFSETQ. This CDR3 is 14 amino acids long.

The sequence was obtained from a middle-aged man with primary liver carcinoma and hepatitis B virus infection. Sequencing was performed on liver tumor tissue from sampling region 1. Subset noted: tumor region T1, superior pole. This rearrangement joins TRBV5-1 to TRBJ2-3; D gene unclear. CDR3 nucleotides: TGCGCCAGCAGCTTGGACATGGGCACAGATACGCAGTATTCT. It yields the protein CASSLDMGTDTQYS.